This T cell receptor (beta chain) came from a study of vaccination and CD4 T cells after COVID-19 (dated by TCRdb to between 2021 and 2024). With regard to the full study: Every convalescent patient had a positive nasal swab PCR test for SARS-CoV-2, with mild disease in about 9 patients and severe disease in one. In the convalescent cohort there were six males and four females, among whom were two Hispanic individuals, seven Caucasians, two Asians and one multiracial person. Participants got two doses of the Pfizer-BioNTech BNT162b2 vaccine (n=8) or two doses of the Moderna mRNA-1273 vaccine (n=2). Post-COVID blood samples were collected from convalescent patients a median of around 100 days after diagnosis, with a range of about 35 to 170 days. The time from the second vaccine dose to post-vaccine blood sampling had a median of roughly 70 days and ranged from about 12 to 241 days. The cultures were stimulated with overlapping spike peptide pools from SARS-CoV-2 and from the common cold coronaviruses HCoV-NL63, HCoV-OC43 and HCoV-229E. Control cultures received a CEFX viral epitope pool as the positive control, an HIV-1 Nef peptide pool as the negative control, or no peptide. In roughly nine COVID-19 convalescent patients and several infection-naive healthy vaccine recipients, the spike-specific CD4+ TCR repertoire before mRNA vaccination was compared with the repertoire after mRNA vaccination.

This clonotype was seen a few times. Its cognate antigen has yet to be identified. Per-base quality was not reported, and no clone a single base away is much larger than it. Relative to germline, V is 0 bases shorter and J is 1 base shorter, with 21 bases between their ends. Looking up the germline V gene yields CDR1 MNHEY and CDR2 SVGAGI. Measured from the cysteine to the phenylalanine, the CDR3 is 19 residues long. Here the CDR3 DNA is all that survives: 57 bases in frame from base 1. The label giving this sample's treatment or condition can be read as: roughly 10-day PBMC culture with coronavirus spike peptide pools or control peptides (ViraFEST assay). The ViraFEST assay was used in the study, in which antigen-specific T cells were expanded with peptide pools and expanded clonotypes were subsequently identified by TCR sequencing. The convalescent patients' positive SARS-CoV-2 PCR tests were from March to December 2020, which was before the Alpha, Beta and Delta variants emerged in the United States. Each well held about 1.8 million PBMCs cultured with around 10 ug/ml peptide pools in IMDM containing around 5% human AB serum and roughly 9 IU/ml IL-2. On days 3 and 7, half of the culture medium was replaced with fresh IL-2-containing medium. After less than twelve days of culture, CD4+ T cells were isolated by negative selection with the EasySep CD4+ T cell isolation kit. PBMCs were separated from whole blood using Ficoll-Paque Plus gradient centrifugation and then either used fresh or cryopreserved at -140C. Each culture condition was generally run in triplicate wells.

Library generation was performed with PCR. TCR sequencing of DNA from cultured CD4+ T cells used the Oncomine TCR Beta short-read assay at the Johns Hopkins FTIC core. The QIAamp micro DNA kit was used to extract genomic DNA from the cultured CD4+ T cells. Oncomine TCR Beta libraries from cultured CD4+ T cells were pooled using unique dual indexes and sequenced on an Illumina iSeq 100. As for how the authors treated the data: Non-productive sequences were removed, and CDR3s not starting with C, not ending with F or W, or shorter than 7 amino acids were discarded. The MANAFEST web application identified antigen-specific clonotypes by comparing peptide-stimulated wells against reference wells and other culture wells. To be called positive, a clone needed an FDR below 0.05, an odds ratio above 5, and a productive frequency above 0.1% in at least two of three replicate wells. Clonotypes that were significantly expanded in both SARS-CoV-2 spike wells and at least one common cold coronavirus spike condition were defined as cross-reactive. Similarity between CDR3 sequences was evaluated in R version 3.6.1 using Levenshtein distances (stringdist) and unrooted phylogenetic trees (ape). The public reads were reprocessed in TCRdb via fastp at Q25 and MiXCR, keeping in-frame beta chains. Rows are unified per CDR3 protein, each entry keeping the most common DNA and genes. These V and J calls originate from TCRdb's pipeline instead of the authors' own analysis. This sample gives approximately 20,000 distinct CDR3 sequences in total; 55% of them show up just once. The ten most abundant clones make up approximately 7.5% of the sample.

What the research found in general, with its limitations: The median number of SARS-CoV-2-reactive clonotypes rose from about 19 after infection to roughly 38 after vaccination, but the change was not significant. In convalescent patients, a median approximately 83% of post-vaccine SARS-CoV-2-reactive clones were detected only after vaccination, suggesting vaccine-specific priming. Of the vaccine-specific clones in convalescent patients, 304 of 307, or nearly all, reacted only to SARS-CoV-2 spike and did not cross-react with common cold coronaviruses. The study included relatively few convalescent patients and did not analyze early timepoints after natural infection.

This TCR came from a human donor who had recovered from COVID-19. Here the chain combines TRBV6-5 and TRBJ1-2, and perhaps TRBD1 as D gene, on 6 matching bases. Material: CD4+ T cells from blood, cultured in vitro. In nucleotide form, the sequence is TGTGCCAGCAGTTACTCGAACCCTGGGGGCGGGGGAGGTAACTATGGCTACACCTTC. It translates as CASSYSNPGGGGGNYGYTF.